In this sample, the clone carrying this TCR beta chain turned up once. The V segment lost 4 bases and the J segment 7 bases; nucleotides outside the gene matches: 15. The CDR3 length is 17 residues. Germline assignment: CDR1 SGHRS and CDR2 YFSETQ. These data belong to a study of cytomegalovirus exposure and HLA in healthy donors. PCR employed 60 Vbeta and 13 Jbeta primers. Clones were sequenced by immunoSEQ multiplex PCR, and TCRdb holds only the in-frame ones, with some missing. In the table there are about 180,000 clones, around 83% of which are singletons. This clonotype was obtained from a girl aged 2 to 10 in good health and CMV-seropositive. The chain is built from TRBV5-1 and TRBJ1-5, with 9 bases matching TRBD1. What was sequenced was PBMCs. The CDR3 bases are TGCGCCAGCAGCCCAGGGACAGGGAAACCCCTAAACCAGCCCCAGCATTTT. This encodes CASSPGTGKPLNQPQHF.